This T cell receptor (beta chain) was identified during a study of blood T cell repertoires in COVID-19 (dated by TCRdb to 2020 to 2021). Regarding the study in general: Collaborator samples came from the United States, Italy and Spain and covered acute and convalescent phases of COVID-19. The material from the prospective study consisted of cDNA or gDNA derived from T cells, B-cell-depleted T cells, or PBMCs. Subjects who had been exposed to COVID-19, were actively infected with it, or had recovered from it provided the deeply sampled blood TCRbeta repertoires that made up the dataset. A freely available public database, intended as a resource for researchers studying the immune response to SARS-CoV-2, is where the repertoires were released. Samples came from the ongoing ImmuneRACE study (first 160 participants) plus 1,254 subjects from 6 global collaborators. A de-identified subject ID, COVID-19 status, age in years and sex were almost always included in the sample metadata. HLA class I and class II types, where available, came from metadata supplied by the sample provider rather than from assay-based typing.

Findings and caveats that apply to the study as a whole: How much clinical and demographic metadata was included differed by source and by participant, and the metadata was provided uncurated.

V loses 6 bases, J loses 1 base, and the germline ends lie 12 bases apart. The germline V gene provides CDR1 MDHEN and CDR2 SYDVKM. CDR3 length: 14 amino acids, cysteine to phenylalanine. The kept DNA is CDR3 alone, 42 bases in frame from the first base. One collaborating source in Seattle enrolled patients during active infection and followed them longitudinally through the course of disease. The collaborating institutions used their own protocols to collect whole blood in K2EDTA tubes. Collaborator samples were shipped for TCRbeta analysis as frozen whole blood, isolated PBMCs, or DNA extracted from either sample type. As regards this clone: Its antigen is not yet known. No much larger clone exists at a distance of one base, and base qualities are not known.

The immunoSEQ Assay, a bias-controlled multiplex PCR, was used to amplify TCRbeta CDR3 regions from genomic DNA. As for the authors' bioinformatics: Nucleated cell counts per sample were estimated from amplification of reference gene primers within the assay. To quantify the absolute abundance of each unique TCRbeta CDR3 rearrangement, sequence reads were collapsed and filtered. For each sample, productive Simpson clonality was calculated as the square root of Simpson's diversity index across productive rearrangements. In TCRdb, the immuneACCESS table is reduced to in-frame sequences with V and J assigned. These tables do not hold every clone; where another copy was compared, an unresolved V gene accounts for under half, and the others remain unexplained. V and J calls and clone size are copied from that table; D and trimming were computed from the DNA. Within this sample are around 60,000 clones, with 83% of them counted one time only. 9.5% to 13% of the sample lies in the top ten.

The source is a middle-aged man with COVID-19, enrolled during active disease. Specimen: peripheral blood. The chain couples TRBV28 to TRBJ1-2; the D gene remains uncertain. The CDR3 has the sequence CASRPTRINYGYTF. The DNA sequence follows: TGTGCCAGCAGACCGACAAGAATTAACTATGGCTACACCTTC.